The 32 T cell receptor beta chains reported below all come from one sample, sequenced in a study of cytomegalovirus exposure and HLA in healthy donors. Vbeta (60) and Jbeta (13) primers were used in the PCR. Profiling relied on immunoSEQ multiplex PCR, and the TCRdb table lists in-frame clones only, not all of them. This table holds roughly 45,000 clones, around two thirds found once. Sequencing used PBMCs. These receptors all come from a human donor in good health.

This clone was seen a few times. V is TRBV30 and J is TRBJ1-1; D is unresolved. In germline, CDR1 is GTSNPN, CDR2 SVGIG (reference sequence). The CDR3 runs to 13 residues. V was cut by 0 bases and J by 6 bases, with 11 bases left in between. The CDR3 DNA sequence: TGTGCCTGGAGTGTATTTTTGAGGGCTGAAGCTTTCTTT. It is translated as CAWSVFLRAEAFF.

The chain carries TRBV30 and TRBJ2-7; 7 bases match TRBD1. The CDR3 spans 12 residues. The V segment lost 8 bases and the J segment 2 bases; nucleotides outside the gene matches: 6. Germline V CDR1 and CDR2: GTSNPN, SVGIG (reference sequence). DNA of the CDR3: TGTGCCGGACGGGACAGACCCTACGAGCAGTACTTC. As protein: CAGRDRPYEQYF. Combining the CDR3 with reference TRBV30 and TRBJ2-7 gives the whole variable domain SQTIHQWPATLVQPVGSPLSLECTVEGTSNPNLYWYRQAAGRGLQLLFYSVGIGQISSEVPQNLSASRPQDRQFILSSKKLLLSDSGFYLCAGRDRPYEQYFGPGTRLTVT.

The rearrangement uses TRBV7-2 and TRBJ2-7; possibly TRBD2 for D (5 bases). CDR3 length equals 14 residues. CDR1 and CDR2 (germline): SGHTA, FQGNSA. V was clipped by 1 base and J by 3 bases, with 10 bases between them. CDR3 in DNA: TGTGCCAGCAGCTTAGATGCGGGTATCTACGAGCAGTACTTC. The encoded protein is CASSLDAGIYEQYF.

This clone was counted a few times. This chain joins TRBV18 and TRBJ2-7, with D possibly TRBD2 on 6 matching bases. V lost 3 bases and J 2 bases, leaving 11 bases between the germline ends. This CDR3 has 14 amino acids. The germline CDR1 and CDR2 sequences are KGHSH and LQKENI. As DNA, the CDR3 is TGTGCCAGCTCACCGGGACTCGCTACCTACGAGCAGTACTTC. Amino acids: CASSPGLATYEQYF.

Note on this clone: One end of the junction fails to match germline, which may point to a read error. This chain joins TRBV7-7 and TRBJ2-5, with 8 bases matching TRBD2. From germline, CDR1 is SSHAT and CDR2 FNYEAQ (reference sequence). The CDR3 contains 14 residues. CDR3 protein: CASSLGLAGETQYF. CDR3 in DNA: TGTGCTAGCAGCCTAGGACTAGCTGGAGAGACCCAGTACTTC.

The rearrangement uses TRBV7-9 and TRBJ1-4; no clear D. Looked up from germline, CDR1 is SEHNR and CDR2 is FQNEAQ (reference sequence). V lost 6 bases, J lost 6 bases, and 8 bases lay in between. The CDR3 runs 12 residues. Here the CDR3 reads CASSFIDEKLFF. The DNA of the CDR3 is TGTGCCAGCAGTTTTATTGATGAAAAACTGTTTTTT.

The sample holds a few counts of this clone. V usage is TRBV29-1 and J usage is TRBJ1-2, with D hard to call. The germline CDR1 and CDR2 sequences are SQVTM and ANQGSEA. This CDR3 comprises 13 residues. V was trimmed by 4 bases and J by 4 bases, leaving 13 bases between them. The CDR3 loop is CSVALQGGYGYTF. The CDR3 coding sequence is TGCAGCGTTGCTCTGCAAGGAGGCTATGGCTACACCTTC. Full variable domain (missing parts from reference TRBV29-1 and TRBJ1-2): SAVISQKPSRDICQRGTSLTIQCQVDSQVTMMFWYRQQPGQSLTLIATANQGSEATYESGFVIDKFPISRPNLTFSTLTVSNMSPEDSSIYLCSVALQGGYGYTFGSGTRLTVV.

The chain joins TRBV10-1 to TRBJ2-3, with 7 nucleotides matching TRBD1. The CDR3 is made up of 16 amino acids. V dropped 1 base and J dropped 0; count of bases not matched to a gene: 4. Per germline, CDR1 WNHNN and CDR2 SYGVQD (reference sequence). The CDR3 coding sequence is TGCGCCAGCAGTGAGTTGGGGACAGCCAGCACAGATACGCAGTATTTT. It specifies CASSELGTASTDTQYF.

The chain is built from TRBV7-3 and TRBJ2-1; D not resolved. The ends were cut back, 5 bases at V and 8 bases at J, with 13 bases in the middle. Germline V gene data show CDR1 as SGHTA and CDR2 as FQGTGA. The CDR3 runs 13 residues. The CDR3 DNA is TGTGCCAGCAGCCCCCAACCCCGGGATGAGCAGTTCTTC. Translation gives CASSPQPRDEQFF.

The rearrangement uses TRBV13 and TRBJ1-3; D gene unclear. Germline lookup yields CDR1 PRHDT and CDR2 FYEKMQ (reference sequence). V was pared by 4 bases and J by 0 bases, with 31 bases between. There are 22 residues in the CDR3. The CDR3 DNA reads TGTGCCAGCAGCTCCTTTAGCGTACGGGGAAGGGTCCCTCCTCTCTCTGGAAACACCATATATTTT. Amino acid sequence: CASSSFSVRGRVPPLSGNTIYF.

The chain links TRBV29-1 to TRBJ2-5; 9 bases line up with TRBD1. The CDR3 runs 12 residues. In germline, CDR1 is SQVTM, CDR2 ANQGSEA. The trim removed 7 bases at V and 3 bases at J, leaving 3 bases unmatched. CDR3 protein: CSAQGAEETQYF. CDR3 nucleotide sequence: TGCAGCGCACAGGGGGCAGAAGAGACCCAGTACTTC.

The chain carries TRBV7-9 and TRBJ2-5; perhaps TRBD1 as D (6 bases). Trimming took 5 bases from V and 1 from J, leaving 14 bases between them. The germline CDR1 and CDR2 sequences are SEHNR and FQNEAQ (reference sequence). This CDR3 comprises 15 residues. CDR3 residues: CASSRINRVQETQYF. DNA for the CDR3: TGTGCCAGCAGCCGCATAAACAGGGTCCAAGAGACCCAGTACTTC. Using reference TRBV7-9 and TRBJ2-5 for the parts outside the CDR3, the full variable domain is DTGVSQNPRHKITKRGQNVTFRCDPISEHNRLYWYRQTLGQGPEFLTYFQNEAQLEKSRLLSDRFSAERPKGSFSTLEIQRTEQGDSAMYLCASSRINRVQETQYFGPGTRLLVL.

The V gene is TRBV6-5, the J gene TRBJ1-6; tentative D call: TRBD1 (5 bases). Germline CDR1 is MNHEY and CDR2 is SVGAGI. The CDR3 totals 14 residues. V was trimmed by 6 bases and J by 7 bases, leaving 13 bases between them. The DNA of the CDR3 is TGTGCCAGCAGGACGGGGGGACTAAATTCACCCCTCCACTTT. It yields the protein CASRTGGLNSPLHF.

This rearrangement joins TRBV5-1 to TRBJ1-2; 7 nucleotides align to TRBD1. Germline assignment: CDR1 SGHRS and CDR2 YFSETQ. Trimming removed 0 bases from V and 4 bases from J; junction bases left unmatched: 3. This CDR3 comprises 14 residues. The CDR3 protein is CASSLGDRAYGYTF. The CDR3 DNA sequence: TGCGCCAGCAGCTTGGGCGACAGGGCCTATGGCTACACCTTC.

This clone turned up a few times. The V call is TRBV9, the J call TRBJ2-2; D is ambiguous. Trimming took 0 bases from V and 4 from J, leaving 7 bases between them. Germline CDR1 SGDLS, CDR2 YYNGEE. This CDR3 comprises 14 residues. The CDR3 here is CASSVGQPTGELFF. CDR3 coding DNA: TGTGCCAGCAGCGTAGGACAACCCACCGGGGAGCTGTTTTTT.

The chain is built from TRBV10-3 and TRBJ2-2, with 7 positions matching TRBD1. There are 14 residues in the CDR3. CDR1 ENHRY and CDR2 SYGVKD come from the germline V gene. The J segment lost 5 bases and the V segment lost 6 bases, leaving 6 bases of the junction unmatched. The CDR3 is CAIRRTGVTGELFF. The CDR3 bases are TGTGCCATCAGACGGACAGGAGTTACCGGGGAGCTGTTTTTT.

The CDR3 DNA sequence: TGTGCCTGGAGTGTATCCGCAGGCTATGGCTACACCTTC. Its translation is CAWSVSAGYGYTF. The V and J genes are TRBV30 and TRBJ1-2; D uncertain. Germline V gives CDR1 GTSNPN, CDR2 SVGIG (reference sequence). V shed 0 bases and J shed 4 bases, with 9 bases lying between them. This CDR3 is built from 13 residues.

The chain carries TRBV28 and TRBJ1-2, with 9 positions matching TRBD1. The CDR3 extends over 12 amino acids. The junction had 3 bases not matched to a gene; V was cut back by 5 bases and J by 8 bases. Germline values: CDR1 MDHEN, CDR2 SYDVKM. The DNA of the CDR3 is TGTGCCAGCAGTACAGGGGGCCTGGGCTACACCTTC. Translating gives CASSTGGLGYTF.

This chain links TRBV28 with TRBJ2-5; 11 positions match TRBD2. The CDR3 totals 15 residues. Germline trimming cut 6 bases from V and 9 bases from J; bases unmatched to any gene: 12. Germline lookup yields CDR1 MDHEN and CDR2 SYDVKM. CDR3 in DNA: TGTGCCAGCAGCATAGCGGGGGGGCCGGGGCAGGCCCAGTACTTC. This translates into CASSIAGGPGQAQYF.

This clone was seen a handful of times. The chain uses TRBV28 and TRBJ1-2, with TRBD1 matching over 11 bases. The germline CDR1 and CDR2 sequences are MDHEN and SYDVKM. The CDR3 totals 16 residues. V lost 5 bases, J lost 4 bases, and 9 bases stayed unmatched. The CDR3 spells CASSGTGGDPSYGYTF. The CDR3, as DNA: TGTGCCAGCAGTGGGACAGGGGGTGATCCCTCCTATGGCTACACCTTC.

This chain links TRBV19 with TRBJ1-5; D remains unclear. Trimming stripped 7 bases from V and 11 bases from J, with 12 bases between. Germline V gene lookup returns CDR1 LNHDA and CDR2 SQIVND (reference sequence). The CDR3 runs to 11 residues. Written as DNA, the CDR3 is TGTGCCAGTATCGGGGTTTCCGCCCAGCATTTT. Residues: CASIGVSAQHF.

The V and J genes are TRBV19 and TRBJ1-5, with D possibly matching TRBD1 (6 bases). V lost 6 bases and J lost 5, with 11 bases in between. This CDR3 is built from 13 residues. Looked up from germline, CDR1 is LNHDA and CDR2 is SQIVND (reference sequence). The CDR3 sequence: CASSRGVDQPQHF. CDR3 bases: TGTGCCAGTAGCAGGGGAGTGGATCAGCCCCAGCATTTT.

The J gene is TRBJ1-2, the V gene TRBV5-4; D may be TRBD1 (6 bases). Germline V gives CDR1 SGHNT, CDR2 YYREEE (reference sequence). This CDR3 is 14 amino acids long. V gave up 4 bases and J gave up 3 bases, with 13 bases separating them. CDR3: CASSRQVGDYGYTF. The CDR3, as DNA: TGTGCCAGCAGCCGACAGGTGGGGGACTATGGCTACACCTTC.

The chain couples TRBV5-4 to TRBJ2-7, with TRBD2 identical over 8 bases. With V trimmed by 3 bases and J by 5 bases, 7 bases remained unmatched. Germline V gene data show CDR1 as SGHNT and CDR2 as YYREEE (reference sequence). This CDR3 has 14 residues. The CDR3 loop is CASSSRGGKHEQYF. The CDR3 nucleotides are TGTGCCAGCAGCTCCCGGGGGGGGAAACACGAGCAGTACTTC.

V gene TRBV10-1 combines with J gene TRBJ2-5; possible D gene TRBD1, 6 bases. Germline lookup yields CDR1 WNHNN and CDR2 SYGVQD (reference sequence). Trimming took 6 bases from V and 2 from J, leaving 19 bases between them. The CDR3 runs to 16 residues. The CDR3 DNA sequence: TGCGCCAGCAGAGAGGGACACACACCTAGACAAGAGACCCAGTACTTC. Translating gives CASREGHTPRQETQYF.

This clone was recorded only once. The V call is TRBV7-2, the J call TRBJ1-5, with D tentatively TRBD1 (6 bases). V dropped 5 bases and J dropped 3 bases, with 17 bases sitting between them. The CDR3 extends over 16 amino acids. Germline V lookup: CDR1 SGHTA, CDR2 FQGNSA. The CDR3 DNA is TGTGCCAGCAGCCCCGGACAGAACCTTCTCAATCAGCCCCAGCATTTT. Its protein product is CASSPGQNLLNQPQHF.

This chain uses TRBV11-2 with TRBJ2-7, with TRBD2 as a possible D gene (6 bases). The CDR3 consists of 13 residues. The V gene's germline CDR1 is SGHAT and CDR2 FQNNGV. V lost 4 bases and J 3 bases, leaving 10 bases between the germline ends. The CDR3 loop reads CASSSGTGYEQYF. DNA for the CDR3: TGTGCCAGCAGCTCGGGGACTGGCTACGAGCAGTACTTC.

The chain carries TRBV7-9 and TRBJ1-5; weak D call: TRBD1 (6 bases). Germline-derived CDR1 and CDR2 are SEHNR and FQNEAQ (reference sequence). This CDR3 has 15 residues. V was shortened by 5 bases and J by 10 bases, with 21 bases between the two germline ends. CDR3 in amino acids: CASSLIGGGREPQHF. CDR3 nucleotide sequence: TGTGCCAGCAGCCTCATTGGGGGGGGCAGGGAACCCCAGCATTTT.

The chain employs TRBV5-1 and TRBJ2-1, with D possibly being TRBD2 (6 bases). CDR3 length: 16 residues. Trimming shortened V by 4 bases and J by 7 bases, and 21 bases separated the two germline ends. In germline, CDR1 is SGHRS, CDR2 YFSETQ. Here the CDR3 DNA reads TGCGCCAGCAGCCTCCTGGCGGTTGGTGGGGGGAATGAGCAGTTCTTC. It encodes CASSLLAVGGGNEQFF.

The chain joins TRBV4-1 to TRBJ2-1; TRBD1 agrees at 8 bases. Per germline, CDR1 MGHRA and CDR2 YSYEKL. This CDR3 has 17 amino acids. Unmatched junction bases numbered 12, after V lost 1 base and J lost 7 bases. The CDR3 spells CASSQVMPGQVGNEQFF. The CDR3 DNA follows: TGCGCCAGCAGCCAAGTCATGCCGGGACAGGTTGGAAATGAGCAGTTCTTC.

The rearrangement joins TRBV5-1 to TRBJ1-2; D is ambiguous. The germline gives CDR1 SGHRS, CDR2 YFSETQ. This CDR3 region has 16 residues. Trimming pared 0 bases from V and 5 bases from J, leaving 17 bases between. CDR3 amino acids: CASSLGPFGTEYGYTF. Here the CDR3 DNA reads TGCGCCAGCAGCTTGGGACCCTTCGGTACGGAGTATGGCTACACCTTC.

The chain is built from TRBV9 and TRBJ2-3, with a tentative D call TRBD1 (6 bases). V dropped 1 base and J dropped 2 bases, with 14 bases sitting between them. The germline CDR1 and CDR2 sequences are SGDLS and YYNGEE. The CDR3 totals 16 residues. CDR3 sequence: CASSVRPDSNTDTQYF. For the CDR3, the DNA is TGTGCCAGCAGCGTACGTCCGGACAGCAACACAGATACGCAGTATTTT.